This T cell receptor (beta chain) was sequenced during a study of cytomegalovirus exposure and HLA in healthy donors. Primers included in the PCR were 60 Vbeta and 13 Jbeta primers. Some clones are missing from TCRdb's copy, which holds only in-frame ones; the method was immunoSEQ multiplex PCR. The sample holds fewer than 120,000 clones, nearly 80% seen once. The ends were cut back, 0 bases at V and 0 bases at J, with 9 bases in the middle. Germline assignment: CDR1 GTSNPN and CDR2 SVGIG (reference sequence). CDR3 length: 14 residues. The sample consisted of PBMCs. The clonotype originates from a woman under 40 in good health and CMV-seronegative. The chain uses TRBV30 and TRBJ2-7, with D maybe TRBD2 (5 bases). CDR3 sequence reads: CAWSVSGSSYEQYF. CDR3 DNA: TGTGCCTGGAGTGTATCGGGAAGCTCCTACGAGCAGTACTTC.